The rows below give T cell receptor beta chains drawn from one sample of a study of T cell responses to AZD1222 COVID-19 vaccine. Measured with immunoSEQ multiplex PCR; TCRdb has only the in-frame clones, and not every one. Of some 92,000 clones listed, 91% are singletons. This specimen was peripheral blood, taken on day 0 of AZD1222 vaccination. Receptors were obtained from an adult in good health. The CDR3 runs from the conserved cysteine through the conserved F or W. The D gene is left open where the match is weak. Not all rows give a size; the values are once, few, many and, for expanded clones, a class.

CDR3: CASSVEGNTGELFF
DNA: TGTGCCAGCAGCGTAGAGGGGAACACCGGGGAGCTGTTTTTT
J: TRBJ2-2
size: many
D: NA
V: TRBV9

CDR3: CASSLGRAGRGSNQPQHF
DNA: TGTGCCAGCAGCTTGGGTCGGGCAGGGCGAGGTAGCAATCAGCCCCAGCATTTT
J: TRBJ1-5
size: NA
D: NA
V: TRBV5-5

CDR3: CASSYSRDGTSGNTIYF
DNA: TGTGCCAGCAGTTACTCCCGCGACGGAACCTCTGGAAACACCATATATTTT
J: TRBJ1-3
size: NA
D: NA
V: TRBV6-2/TRBV6-3

CDR3: CASSARQRGGYNEQFF
DNA: TGTGCCAGCAGCGCAAGGCAGAGAGGGGGGTACAATGAGCAGTTCTTC
J: TRBJ2-1
size: NA
D: NA
V: TRBV9

CDR3: CASSLGKAHTNYGYTF
DNA: TGTGCCAGCAGCTTAGGAAAGGCCCACACTAACTATGGCTACACCTTC
J: TRBJ1-2
size: NA
D: NA
V: TRBV7-9

CDR3: CAGSSLLLIRDREPGELFF
DNA: TGTGCCGGCAGCTCACTCCTCCTGATCCGGGACAGGGAACCCGGGGAGCTGTTTTTT
J: TRBJ2-2
size: NA
D: TRBD1
V: TRBV7-9

CDR3: CASSSLAEATDTQYF
DNA: TGTGCCAGTAGTAGCCTAGCGGAGGCCACAGATACGCAGTATTTT
J: TRBJ2-3
size: few
D: TRBD2
V: TRBV19

CDR3: CAISAAQGGIGEAFF
DNA: TGTGCCATCAGTGCAGCGCAGGGAGGTATCGGTGAAGCTTTCTTT
J: TRBJ1-1
size: NA
D: NA
V: TRBV10-3

CDR3: CASRPPQQGVKEQFF
DNA: TGTGCCAGCAGACCCCCCCAGCAGGGGGTAAAGGAGCAGTTCTTC
J: TRBJ2-1
size: NA
D: TRBD1
V: TRBV6-5

CDR3: CASSPPTGLEPQHF
DNA: TGTGCCAGCTCACCACCGACAGGTCTGGAGCCCCAGCATTTT
J: TRBJ1-5
size: NA
D: NA
V: TRBV18

CDR3: CASSEKQGLGGGYTF
DNA: TGTGCCAGCAGTGAAAAACAGGGATTGGGGGGTGGCTACACCTTC
J: TRBJ1-2
size: NA
D: NA
V: TRBV25-1

CDR3: CATSRDRSGGAWWANVLTF
DNA: TGTGCCACCAGCAGAGATCGATCAGGGGGCGCTTGGTGGGCCAACGTCCTGACTTTC
J: TRBJ2-6
size: NA
D: TRBD1
V: TRBV15

CDR3: CASITGFQGTEAFF
DNA: TGTGCCAGCATTACCGGGTTCCAGGGGACTGAAGCTTTCTTT
J: TRBJ1-1
size: NA
D: NA
V: TRBV6-5

CDR3: CASSFGQGAPFF
DNA: NA
J: TRBJ1-1
size: NA
D: NA
V: TRBV7-9

CDR3: CSVEGGGASYNEQFF
DNA: TGCAGCGTTGAAGGTGGAGGGGCATCCTACAATGAGCAGTTCTTC
J: TRBJ2-1
size: NA
D: NA
V: TRBV29-1

CDR3: CASANAGPYEQYF
DNA: TGTGCCAGCGCTAACGCGGGCCCCTACGAGCAGTACTTC
J: TRBJ2-7
size: NA
D: NA
V: TRBV3-1/TRBV3-2

CDR3: CSVQQGAEEQYF
DNA: TGCAGCGTTCAACAGGGGGCAGAGGAGCAGTACTTC
J: TRBJ2-7
size: NA
D: TRBD1
V: TRBV29-1

CDR3: CASIGGRGYEQFF
DNA: TGTGCCAGCATTGGTGGCAGGGGATATGAGCAGTTCTTC
J: TRBJ2-1
size: NA
D: NA
V: TRBV2

CDR3: CASSFRTGRHSPLHF
DNA: TGTGCCAGCAGTTTCCGGACAGGGCGACATTCACCCCTCCACTTT
J: TRBJ1-6
size: once
D: TRBD1
V: TRBV28

CDR3: CASRNRLAGGYEQYF
DNA: TGTGCCAGCCGCAACCGACTAGCGGGGGGTTACGAGCAGTACTTC
J: TRBJ2-7
size: NA
D: TRBD2
V: TRBV7-2

CDR3: CASYLGETQYF
DNA: TGTGCCAGCTACCTGGGAGAGACCCAGTACTTC
J: TRBJ2-5
size: NA
D: NA
V: TRBV6-5

CDR3: CASSEGVGVGGYTF
DNA: TGTGCCAGCAGTGAAGGGGTGGGGGTTGGTGGCTACACCTTC
J: TRBJ1-2
size: NA
D: NA
V: TRBV6-1

CDR3: CASSQERRQGTAFF
DNA: TGTGCCAGCAGCCAAGAACGTCGACAGGGGACGGCTTTCTTT
J: TRBJ1-1
size: NA
D: TRBD1
V: TRBV3-1/TRBV3-2

CDR3: CASSLGLQLFYGYTF
DNA: TGTGCCAGCAGCTTAGGACTGCAACTATTCTATGGCTACACCTTC
J: TRBJ1-2
size: NA
D: NA
V: TRBV7-9

CDR3: CASSQGGRPANTEAFF
DNA: TGCGCCAGCAGCCAAGGTGGCCGGCCAGCGAACACTGAAGCTTTCTTT
J: TRBJ1-1
size: NA
D: NA
V: TRBV4-1

CDR3: CATSDTRQGGNEQFF
DNA: TGTGCCACCAGTGACACCAGACAGGGGGGGAATGAGCAGTTCTTC
J: TRBJ2-1
size: NA
D: TRBD1
V: TRBV24-1

CDR3: CASSYPGTDRFGEQYF
DNA: TGTGCCAGCAGTTACCCAGGGACCGACCGTTTTGGCGAGCAGTACTTC
J: TRBJ2-7
size: NA
D: NA
V: TRBV6-2/TRBV6-3

CDR3: CASSQRSAGWYEQYF
DNA: TGCGCCAGCAGCCAAAGGTCAGCGGGGTGGTACGAGCAGTACTTC
J: TRBJ2-7
size: NA
D: TRBD2
V: TRBV4-3

CDR3: CASSLDRRGSPLHF
DNA: TGCGCCAGCAGCTTGGATCGCAGGGGTTCACCCCTCCACTTT
J: TRBJ1-6
size: NA
D: NA
V: TRBV5-1

CDR3: CAISATGFTEAFF
DNA: TGTGCCATCAGCGCTACAGGGTTCACTGAAGCTTTCTTT
J: TRBJ1-1
size: NA
D: NA
V: TRBV10-3

CDR3: CASSSDGGNSPLHF
DNA: TGCGCCAGCAGCTCGGACGGCGGGAATTCACCCCTCCACTTT
J: TRBJ1-6
size: once
D: NA
V: TRBV5-1

CDR3: CASTSYRNIQYF
DNA: TGTGCCAGCACCTCCTACAGAAACATTCAGTACTTC
J: TRBJ2-4
size: NA
D: NA
V: TRBV12-3/TRBV12-4

CDR3: CASSLVAGTSGAGVKTQYF
DNA: TGCGCCAGCAGCTTGGTAGCCGGGACTAGCGGTGCGGGTGTGAAGACCCAGTACTTC
J: TRBJ2-5
size: NA
D: TRBD2
V: TRBV5-1

CDR3: CASSQGTDNSPLHF
DNA: TGTGCCAGCAGCCAAGGGACAGATAATTCACCCCTCCACTTT
J: TRBJ1-6
size: NA
D: NA
V: TRBV4-2

CDR3: CASTVRVYSDEQFF
DNA: TGTGCCAGCACCGTCCGCGTGTATTCGGATGAGCAGTTCTTC
J: TRBJ2-1
size: NA
D: NA
V: TRBV5-5

CDR3: CAWSTGTGGGTEAFF
DNA: TGTGCCTGGAGTACGGGGACAGGGGGTGGGACTGAAGCTTTCTTT
J: TRBJ1-1
size: few
D: TRBD1
V: TRBV30

CDR3: CASSWGTGNEQFF
DNA: TGTGCCAGCAGCTGGGGGACAGGCAATGAGCAGTTCTTC
J: TRBJ2-1
size: NA
D: TRBD1
V: TRBV7-3

CDR3: CASSDSGQDTGELFF
DNA: TGTGCCAGCAGTGACTCGGGACAGGACACCGGGGAGCTGTTTTTT
J: TRBJ2-2
size: NA
D: TRBD1
V: TRBV6-4

CDR3: CASRAGTSGAGELFF
DNA: TGTGCCAGCAGAGCCGGGACTAGCGGGGCCGGGGAGCTGTTTTTT
J: TRBJ2-2
size: NA
D: TRBD2
V: TRBV9

CDR3: CASSSYNTEAFF
DNA: TGTGCCAGCAGTTCCTATAACACTGAAGCTTTCTTT
J: TRBJ1-1
size: NA
D: NA
V: TRBV6-5

CDR3: CASSETGGASYGYTF
DNA: TGTGCCAGCAGTGAAACGGGGGGCGCGAGCTATGGCTACACCTTC
J: TRBJ1-2
size: NA
D: NA
V: TRBV6-1

CDR3: CASSQTGEGRVYGYTF
DNA: TGCGCCAGCAGCCAGACCGGTGAAGGGAGGGTCTATGGCTACACCTTC
J: TRBJ1-2
size: NA
D: NA
V: TRBV4-1

CDR3: CASSLGGTGSNEQFF
DNA: TGTGCCAGCAGCTTGGGCGGGACAGGGAGCAATGAGCAGTTCTTC
J: TRBJ2-1
size: NA
D: TRBD1
V: TRBV5-4

CDR3: CASSSRAQGAGHETQYF
DNA: TGTGCCAGCAGCTCCCGGGCCCAGGGGGCGGGCCATGAGACCCAGTACTTC
J: TRBJ2-5
size: NA
D: TRBD1
V: TRBV13

CDR3: CASSSTGNIYEQYF
DNA: TGTGCCAGCAGTTCAACAGGGAACATCTACGAGCAGTACTTC
J: TRBJ2-7
size: NA
D: NA
V: TRBV6-2/TRBV6-3

CDR3: CASSLSGASGKLFF
DNA: TGTGCCAGCAGTCTATCGGGAGCAAGCGGAAAACTGTTTTTT
J: TRBJ1-4
size: NA
D: NA
V: TRBV28

CDR3: CASSLGETQYF
DNA: TGTGCCAGCAGTTTGGGAGAGACCCAGTACTTC
J: TRBJ2-5
size: NA
D: NA
V: TRBV12-3/TRBV12-4

CDR3: CASNAGLGYGYTF
DNA: TGTGCCAGCAATGCGGGGCTTGGGTATGGCTACACCTTC
J: TRBJ1-2
size: NA
D: NA
V: TRBV27

CDR3: CAWSALLLPQHF
DNA: TGTGCCTGGAGTGCCCTCCTTTTGCCCCAGCATTTT
J: TRBJ1-5
size: NA
D: NA
V: TRBV30

CDR3: CASSPAIEQYF
DNA: TGTGCCAGCAGTCCCGCGATCGAGCAGTACTTC
J: TRBJ2-7
size: few
D: NA
V: TRBV12-3/TRBV12-4

CDR3: CASSLSSGAGNTIYF
DNA: TGTGCCAGCAGCTTAAGTTCCGGGGCTGGAAACACCATATATTTT
J: TRBJ1-3
size: NA
D: NA
V: TRBV7-3

CDR3: CASSLDTTGARGQPQHF
DNA: TGTGCCAGCAGCTTAGATACAACAGGGGCCCGAGGTCAGCCCCAGCATTTT
J: TRBJ1-5
size: NA
D: TRBD1
V: TRBV11-2

CDR3: CAWSEEINQPQHF
DNA: TGTGCCTGGAGTGAGGAGATCAATCAGCCCCAGCATTTT
J: TRBJ1-5
size: many
D: NA
V: TRBV30

CDR3: CATKTGDYSNQPQHF
DNA: TGTGCCACCAAAACAGGGGATTATAGCAATCAGCCCCAGCATTTT
J: TRBJ1-5
size: NA
D: TRBD1
V: TRBV28

CDR3: CASSSGQGNSGANVLTF
DNA: TGTGCCAGCTCGAGTGGACAGGGGAACTCTGGGGCCAACGTCCTGACTTTC
J: TRBJ2-6
size: NA
D: TRBD1
V: TRBV18